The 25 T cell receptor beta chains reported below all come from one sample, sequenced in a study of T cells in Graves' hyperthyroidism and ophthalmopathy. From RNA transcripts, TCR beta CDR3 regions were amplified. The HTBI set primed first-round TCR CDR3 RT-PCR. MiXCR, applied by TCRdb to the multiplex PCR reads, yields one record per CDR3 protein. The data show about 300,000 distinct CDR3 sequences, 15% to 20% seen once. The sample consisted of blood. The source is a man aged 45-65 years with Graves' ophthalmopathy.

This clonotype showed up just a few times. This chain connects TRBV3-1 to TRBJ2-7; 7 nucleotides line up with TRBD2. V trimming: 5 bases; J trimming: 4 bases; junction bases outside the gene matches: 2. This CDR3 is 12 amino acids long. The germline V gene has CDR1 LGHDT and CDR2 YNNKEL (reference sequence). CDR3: CASSGGRYEQYF. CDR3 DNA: TGTGCCAGCAGCGGCGGGAGATACGAGCAGTACTTC.

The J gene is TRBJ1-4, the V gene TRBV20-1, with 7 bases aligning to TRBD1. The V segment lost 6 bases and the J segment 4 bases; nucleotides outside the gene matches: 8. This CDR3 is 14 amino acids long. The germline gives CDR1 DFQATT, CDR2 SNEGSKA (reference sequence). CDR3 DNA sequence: TGCAGTGCCCCGAGAGGGGGCAGTAATGAAAAACTGTTTTTT. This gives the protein CSAPRGGSNEKLFF.

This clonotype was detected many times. CDR3 region: CASSEEPPGGGTDTQYF. The CDR3 DNA sequence: TGTGCCAGCAGTGAAGAGCCACCCGGGGGGGGCACAGATACGCAGTATTTT. This chain links TRBV2 with TRBJ2-3; 8 nucleotides line up with TRBD2. CDR3 length equals 17 residues. V was pared by 1 base and J by 1 base, with 7 bases of the junction left unmatched. Germline-derived CDR1 and CDR2 are SNHLY and FYNNEI.

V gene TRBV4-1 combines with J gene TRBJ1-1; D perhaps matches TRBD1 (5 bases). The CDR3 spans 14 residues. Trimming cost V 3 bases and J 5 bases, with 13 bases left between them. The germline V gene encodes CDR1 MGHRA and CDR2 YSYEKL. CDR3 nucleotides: TGCGCCAGCAGCCAGGCCCCGGGGGAGACTGAAGCTTTCTTT. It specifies CASSQAPGETEAFF.

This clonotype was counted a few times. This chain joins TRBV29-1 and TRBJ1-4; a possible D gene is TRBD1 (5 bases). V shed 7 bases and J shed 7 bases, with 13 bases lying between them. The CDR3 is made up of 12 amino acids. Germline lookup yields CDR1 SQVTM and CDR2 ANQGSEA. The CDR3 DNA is TGCAGCGGGGGGAGGAGTGGTGAAAAACTGTTTTTT. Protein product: CSGGRSGEKLFF.

CDR3 in amino acids: CASDSTANTGELFF. The CDR3 DNA reads TGTGCCAGCGACTCTACTGCGAACACCGGGGAGCTGTTTTTT. The chain uses TRBV19 and TRBJ2-2; D uncertain. This CDR3 contains 14 residues. CDR1 LNHDA and CDR2 SQIVND come from the germline V gene (reference sequence). The V end lost 9 bases, the J end lost 0 bases, and 11 bases lay between the germline ends.

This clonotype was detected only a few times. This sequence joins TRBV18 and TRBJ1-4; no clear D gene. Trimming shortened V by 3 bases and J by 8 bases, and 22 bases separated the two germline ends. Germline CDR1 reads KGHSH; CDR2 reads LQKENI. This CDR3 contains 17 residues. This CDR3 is CASSPLTSRVIGEKLFF. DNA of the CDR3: TGTGCCAGCTCACCTCTAACCTCCAGAGTAATTGGCGAAAAACTGTTTTTT.

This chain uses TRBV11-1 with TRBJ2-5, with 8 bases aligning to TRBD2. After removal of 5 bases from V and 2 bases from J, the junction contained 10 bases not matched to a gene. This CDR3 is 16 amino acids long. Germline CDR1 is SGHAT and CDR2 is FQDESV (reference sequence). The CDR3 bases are TGTGCCAGCAGCGACAAGGCGGGAGGTGGGCAAGAGACCCAGTACTTC. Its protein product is CASSDKAGGGQETQYF. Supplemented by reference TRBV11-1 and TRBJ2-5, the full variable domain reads EAEVAQSPRYKITEKSQAVAFWCDPISGHATLYWYRQILGQGPELLVQFQDESVVDDSQLPKDRFSAERLKGVDSTLKIQPAELGDSAMYLCASSDKAGGGQETQYFGPGTRLLVL.

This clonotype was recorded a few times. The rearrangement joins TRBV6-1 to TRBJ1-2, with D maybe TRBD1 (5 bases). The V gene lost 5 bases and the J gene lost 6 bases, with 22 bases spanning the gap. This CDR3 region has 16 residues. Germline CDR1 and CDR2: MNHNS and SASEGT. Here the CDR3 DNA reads TGTGCCAGCAGTCCCCGTCTTAATCAGGGCCCCCATGGCTACACCTTC. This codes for CASSPRLNQGPHGYTF.

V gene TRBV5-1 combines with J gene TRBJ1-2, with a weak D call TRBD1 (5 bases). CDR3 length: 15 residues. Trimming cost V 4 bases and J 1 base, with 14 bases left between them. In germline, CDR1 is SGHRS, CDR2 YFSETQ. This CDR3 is CASSRGDRNNYGYTF. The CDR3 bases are TGCGCCAGCAGCAGAGGTGACAGAAATAACTATGGCTACACCTTC.

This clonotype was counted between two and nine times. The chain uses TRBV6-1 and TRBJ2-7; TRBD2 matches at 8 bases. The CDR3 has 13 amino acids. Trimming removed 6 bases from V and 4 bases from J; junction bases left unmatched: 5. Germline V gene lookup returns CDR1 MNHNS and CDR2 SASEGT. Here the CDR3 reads CASRSSGIYEQYF. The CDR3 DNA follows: TGTGCCAGCAGAAGTAGCGGGATTTACGAGCAGTACTTC.

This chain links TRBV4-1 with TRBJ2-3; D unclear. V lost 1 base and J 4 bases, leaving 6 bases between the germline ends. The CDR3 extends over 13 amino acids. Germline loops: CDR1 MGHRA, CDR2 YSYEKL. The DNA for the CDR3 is TGCGCCAGCAGCCAAGTCGTCCCAGATACGCAGTATTTT. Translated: CASSQVVPDTQYF.

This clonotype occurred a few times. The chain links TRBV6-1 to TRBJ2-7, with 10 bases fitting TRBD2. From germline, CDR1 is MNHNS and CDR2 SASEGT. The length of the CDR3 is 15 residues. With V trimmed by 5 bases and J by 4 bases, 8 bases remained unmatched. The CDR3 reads CASSPRAGGVYEQYF. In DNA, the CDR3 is TGTGCCAGCAGTCCAAGAGCGGGAGGGGTGTACGAGCAGTACTTC.

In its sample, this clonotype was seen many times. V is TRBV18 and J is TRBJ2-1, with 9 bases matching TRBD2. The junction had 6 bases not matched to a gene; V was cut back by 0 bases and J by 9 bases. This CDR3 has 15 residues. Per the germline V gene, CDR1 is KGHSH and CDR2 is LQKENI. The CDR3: CASSPPSGRRSEQFF. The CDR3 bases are TGTGCCAGCTCACCACCGAGCGGGAGGCGGTCTGAGCAGTTCTTC.

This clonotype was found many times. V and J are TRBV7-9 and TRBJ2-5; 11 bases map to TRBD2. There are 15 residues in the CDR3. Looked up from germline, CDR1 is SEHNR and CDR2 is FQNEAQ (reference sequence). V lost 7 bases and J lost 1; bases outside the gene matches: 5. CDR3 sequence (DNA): TGTGCCAGCACCCCGACTAGCGGGACCCAAGAGACCCAGTACTTC. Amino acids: CASTPTSGTQETQYF.

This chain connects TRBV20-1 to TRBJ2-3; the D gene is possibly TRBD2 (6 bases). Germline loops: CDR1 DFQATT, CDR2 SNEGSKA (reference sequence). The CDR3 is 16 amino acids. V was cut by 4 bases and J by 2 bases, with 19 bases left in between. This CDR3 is CSANWVGGRTTDTQYF. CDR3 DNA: TGCAGTGCTAACTGGGTGGGGGGTCGCACCACAGATACGCAGTATTTT.

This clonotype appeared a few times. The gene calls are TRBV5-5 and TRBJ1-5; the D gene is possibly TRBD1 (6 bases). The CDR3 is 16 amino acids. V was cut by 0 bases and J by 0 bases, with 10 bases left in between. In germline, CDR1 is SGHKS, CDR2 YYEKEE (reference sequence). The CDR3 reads CASSLAGGDSNQPQHF. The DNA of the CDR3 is TGTGCCAGCAGCTTGGCCGGGGGCGATAGCAATCAGCCCCAGCATTTT.

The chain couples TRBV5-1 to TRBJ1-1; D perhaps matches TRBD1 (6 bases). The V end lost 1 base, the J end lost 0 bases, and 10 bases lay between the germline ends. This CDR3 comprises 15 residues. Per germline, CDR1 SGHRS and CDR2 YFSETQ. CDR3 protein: CASSLSTGVNTEAFF. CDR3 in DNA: TGCGCCAGCAGCTTGTCGACAGGAGTGAACACTGAAGCTTTCTTT.

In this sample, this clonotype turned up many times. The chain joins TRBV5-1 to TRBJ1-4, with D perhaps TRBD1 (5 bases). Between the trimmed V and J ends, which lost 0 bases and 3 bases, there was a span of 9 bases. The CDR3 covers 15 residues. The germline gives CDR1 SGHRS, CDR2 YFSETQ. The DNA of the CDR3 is TGCGCCAGCAGCTTGGCAGGGACGGCTAATGAAAAACTGTTTTTT. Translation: CASSLAGTANEKLFF.

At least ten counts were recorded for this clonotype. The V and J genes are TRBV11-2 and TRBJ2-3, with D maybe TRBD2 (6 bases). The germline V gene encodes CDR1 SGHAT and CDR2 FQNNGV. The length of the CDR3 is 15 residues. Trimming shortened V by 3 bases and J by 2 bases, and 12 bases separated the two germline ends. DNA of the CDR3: TGTGCCAGCAGCTTTAGCGGTGGAAACACAGATACGCAGTATTTT. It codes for CASSFSGGNTDTQYF.

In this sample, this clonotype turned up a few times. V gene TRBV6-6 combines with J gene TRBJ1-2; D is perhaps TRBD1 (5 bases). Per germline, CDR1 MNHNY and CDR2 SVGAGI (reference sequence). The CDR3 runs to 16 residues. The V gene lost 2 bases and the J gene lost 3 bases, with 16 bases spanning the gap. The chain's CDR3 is CASSYRRQYEDYGYTF. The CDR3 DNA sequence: TGTGCCAGCAGTTACCGCCGACAGTACGAGGACTATGGCTACACCTTC.

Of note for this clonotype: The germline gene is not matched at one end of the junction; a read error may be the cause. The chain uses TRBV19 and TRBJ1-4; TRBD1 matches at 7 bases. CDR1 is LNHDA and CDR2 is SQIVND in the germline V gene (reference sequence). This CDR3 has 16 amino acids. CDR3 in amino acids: CATSTGKTPTNEELFF. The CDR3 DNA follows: TGTGCCACTTCGACAGGGAAGACTCCAACTAATGAAGAACTGTTTTTT.

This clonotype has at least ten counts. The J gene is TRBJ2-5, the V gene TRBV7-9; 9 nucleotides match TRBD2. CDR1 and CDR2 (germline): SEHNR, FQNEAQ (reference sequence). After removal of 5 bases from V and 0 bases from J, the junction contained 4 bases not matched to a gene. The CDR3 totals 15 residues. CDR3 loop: CASSLRTSDQETQYF. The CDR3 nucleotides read TGTGCCAGCAGCCTCCGGACTAGCGACCAAGAGACCCAGTACTTC.

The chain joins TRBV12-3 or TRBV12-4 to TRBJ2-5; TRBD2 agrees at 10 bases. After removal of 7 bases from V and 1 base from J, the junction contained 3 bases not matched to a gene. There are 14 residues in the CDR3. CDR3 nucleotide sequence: TGTGCCAGCAAACTAGCGGGGATCCAAGAGACCCAGTACTTC. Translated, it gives CASKLAGIQETQYF.

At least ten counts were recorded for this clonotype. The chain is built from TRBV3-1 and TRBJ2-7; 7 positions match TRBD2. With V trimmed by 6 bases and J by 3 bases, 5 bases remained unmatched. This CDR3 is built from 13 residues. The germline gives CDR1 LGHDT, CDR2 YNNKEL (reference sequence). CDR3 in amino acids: CASRSSGDYEQYF. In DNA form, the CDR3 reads TGTGCCAGCAGGTCCAGCGGGGACTACGAGCAGTACTTC.